This T cell receptor beta chain came from a study of a mutant IDH1 vaccine in newly diagnosed glioma. Study in general: Pretreatment consisted of radiotherapy, temozolomide, or both, with most receiving both.

The table came from immunoSEQ multiplex PCR; TCRdb's copy has only in-frame clones and leaves some out. The sample includes 110,000 or so clones, around 90% seen only once; the top ten take 0.6% to 0.7%. Unmatched junction bases numbered 7, after V lost 5 bases and J lost 3 bases. This CDR3 region has 16 residues. CDR1 and CDR2 from the germline V gene are KGHSH and LQKENI. To note about this clone: The target antigen is unknown.

As to time point: week 11, during vaccination. The content of each vaccine dose was 300 ug of mutant IDH1 20-mer peptide, and topical imiquimod accompanied it. The source was PBMCs, collected from a glioma patient whose treatment included an IDH1 peptide vaccine. The receptor was isolated from a woman aged 45-60 years with glioma. The rearrangement joins TRBV18 to TRBJ2-1, with 10 bases lining up with TRBD1. The chain's CDR3 is CASSSRTGGNYNEQFF. DNA for the CDR3: TGTGCCAGCTCATCACGGACAGGGGGGAACTACAATGAGCAGTTCTTC. Filled out from reference TRBV18 and TRBJ2-1, the complete variable domain reads NAGVMQNPRHLVRRRGQEARLRCSPMKGHSHVYWYRQLPEEGLKFMVYLQKENIIDESGMPKERFSAEFPKEGPSILRIQQVVRGDSAAYFCASSSRTGGNYNEQFFGPGTRLTVL.